This entry features one T cell receptor (beta chain) sequence. What it recognizes is unknown. The data stem from a study of OX40 agonist ivuxolimab in advanced cancers. Findings of the study overall: Dosing at 0.1 to 3.0 mg/kg was accompanied by clonal expansion of CD4+ and CD8+ blood T cells by week 6.

This CDR3 contains 13 residues. Deletions cut 5 bases from V and 5 bases from J, with 12 bases between. Per the germline V gene, CDR1 is MDHEN and CDR2 is SYDVKM. Sequencing was performed with immunoSEQ multiplex PCR; in TCRdb, only in-frame clones are kept and a portion is missing. The table lists about 61,000 clones, over 80% of them singletons. The J gene is TRBJ1-1, the V gene TRBV28; a weak D match, TRBD1 (5 bases). This TCR came from an adult with an advanced solid tumor such as melanoma, head and neck, liver or kidney cancer. Sequences were derived from CD4+ or CD8+ T cells sorted from blood, sampled in a trial of the OX40 agonist ivuxolimab. The CDR3 loop is CASSPWGRTEAFF. The CDR3 coding sequence is TGTGCCAGCAGTCCCTGGGGACGGACTGAAGCTTTCTTT.